Listed here is a single TCR beta chain. The sample originates from a study of Ad26.COV2.S vaccination and SARS-CoV-2 variants. Treatment of the sample: roughly 19 received Ad26.COV2.S at low or high dose, single or two shots; roughly five received placebo; per-sample allocation not given. At day 63 after the first vaccine or placebo injection, samples were drawn. J was trimmed by 6 bases and V by 2 bases; bases with no gene match: 5. CDR3 size: 15 residues. Germline CDR1 and CDR2: MNHEY and SVGEGT. Method: immunoSEQ multiplex PCR; TCRdb's copy keeps in-frame clones and lacks some. Of under 500,000 clones in the sample, about 90% were seen once.

Sequences were derived from peripheral blood, sampled in a trial of Ad26.COV2.S vaccine versus placebo. V gene TRBV6-2 or TRBV6-3 combines with J gene TRBJ2-1, with 9 bases identical to TRBD2. This TCR derives from a person aged 18 to 59 who received the Ad26.COV2.S COVID-19 vaccine or a placebo. The CDR3 bases are TGTGCCAGCAGTTACCCCAAAGCGGGGGGCAATGAGCAGTTCTTC. This gives the protein CASSYPKAGGNEQFF.